This T cell receptor beta chain originates from a study of T cell responses to AZD1222 COVID-19 vaccine. Measured with immunoSEQ multiplex PCR; TCRdb has only the in-frame clones, and not every one. Of some 100,000 clones listed, about 89% are singletons. This CDR3 is 13 amino acids long. The V and J ends lost 5 bases and 5 bases respectively, with 13 bases between them. Germline V gives CDR1 SGHAT, CDR2 FQDESV (reference sequence). The chain has TRBV11-1 and TRBJ2-7; D remains unclear. Source: peripheral blood, taken on day 0 of AZD1222 vaccination. This receptor was identified in an adult in good health. As DNA, the CDR3 is TGTGCCAGCAGCCCAGCATTCCAAGACGAGCAGTACTTC. Encoded protein: CASSPAFQDEQYF.